This T cell receptor beta chain was obtained from a study of blood T cell repertoires in COVID-19. Study background: T cells, B-cell-depleted T cells, or PBMCs provided the cDNA or gDNA that served as material.

Cohort 3 donors were reported recovered after two negative PCRs, clearance, or symptom resolution. Sequencing used immunoSEQ multiplex PCR; TCRdb keeps in-frame clones, though not all of them. The sample carries around 200,000 clones, over 75% recorded once. V was shortened by 10 bases and J by 4 bases, with 13 bases between the two germline ends. Germline V CDR1 and CDR2: MNHEY, SVGAGI. There are 12 residues in the CDR3. The rearrangement uses TRBV6-5 and TRBJ1-2, with D possibly matching TRBD1 (5 bases). Sequenced material: PBMCs or T cells enriched from blood (not recorded which). This TCR was recovered from a man aged 40-49 years who had recovered from COVID-19. The CDR3 region is CATFMGGYGYTF. CDR3 coding DNA: TGTGCCACCTTTATGGGGGGCTATGGCTACACCTTC.